This T cell receptor (beta chain) was sequenced during a study of Ad26.COV2.S vaccination and SARS-CoV-2 variants. Overall study results and limits: Vaccinees displayed broader spike-specific TCR repertoires than placebo recipients. People who got the vaccine or the placebo had similar non-spike TCR breadth. Total T cell responses, in the TCR breadth and depth analyses, may have been underestimated.

The V end was cut by 0 bases, the J end by 7 bases, with 13 bases between. This CDR3 spans 14 amino acids. The V gene's germline CDR1 is SGHNT and CDR2 YYREEE (reference sequence). Remarks on this clone: The target antigen is unknown.

Sequencing used immunoSEQ multiplex PCR; TCRdb keeps in-frame clones, though not all of them. Here the sample spans around 370,000 clones, around 92% being singletons. This specimen was peripheral blood, taken after recovery from COVID-19. V is TRBV5-4 and J is TRBJ1-1; TRBD1 might be the D (6 bases). The clonotype originates from a human donor who had recovered from COVID-19. CDR3 sequence: CASSLGQGTSEAFF. The DNA of the CDR3 is TGTGCCAGCAGCTTGGGGCAGGGGACGAGTGAAGCTTTCTTT.